Below, one TCR beta chain is given with its context. The identical CDR3 is also encoded by other nucleotide sequences in the sample. It was cDNA, reverse transcribed from extracted RNA, that served as the sequencing template. Profiling relied on immunoSEQ multiplex PCR, and the TCRdb table lists in-frame clones only, not all of them. The sample records hundreds of thousands of clones, 67% being singletons. These data belong to a study of CD8+ T cells in alopecia areata. Lesional scalp punch biopsies and peripheral blood came from alopecia areata patients. PBMCs provided sorted CD4+ and CD8+ T cells. The sample consisted of CD4+ T cells sorted from blood, taken at week 0. The TCR comes from a human donor with alopecia areata.

CDR3 bases: TGTGCCACCAGCAGAGGGAACACTGAAGCTTTCTTT. Its protein product is CATSRGNTEAFF. The genes are TRBV15 and TRBJ1-1; no definite D call. Trimming stripped 1 base from V and 1 base from J, with 1 base between. Germline loops: CDR1 LNHNV, CDR2 YYDKDF (reference sequence). The CDR3 consists of 12 residues.